The 12 T cell receptor beta chains in this list originate from one sample, sequenced in a study of T cells in Graves' hyperthyroidism and ophthalmopathy. RNA transcripts were the template for amplifying TCR beta CDR3 regions. The HTBI primer set served for first-round RT-PCR of the TCR CDR3. TCRdb independently ran MiXCR on the multiplex PCR reads; one entry per CDR3 protein. The sample consists of around 300,000 distinct CDR3 sequences, less than 20% of them appearing once. Sequencing was performed on blood. These receptors all come from a man aged 45-60 years with Graves' ophthalmopathy.

The rearrangement uses TRBV4-2 and TRBJ2-2; D might be TRBD2 (6 bases). Germline assignment: CDR1 LGHNA and CDR2 YNFKEQ. The ends were cut back, 1 base at V and 1 base at J, with 7 bases in the middle. The CDR3 is 15 residues long. The CDR3 protein is CASSQVSGNTGELFF. The CDR3 DNA follows: TGTGCCAGCAGCCAAGTTAGCGGGAACACCGGGGAGCTGTTTTTT.

This clonotype came up many times. This rearrangement joins TRBV6-1 to TRBJ1-2, with D perhaps matching TRBD1 (5 bases). The CDR3 consists of 14 residues. Trimming cost V 7 bases and J 0 bases, with 12 bases left between them. The germline V gene has CDR1 MNHNS and CDR2 SASEGT. CDR3 bases: TGTGCCAGCAACGCGGGGGGAGCTAACTATGGCTACACCTTC. Translated: CASNAGGANYGYTF.

This clonotype was observed at least ten times. The V and J genes are TRBV3-1 and TRBJ2-1; D call uncertain. The CDR3 has 16 residues. With 0 bases removed from V and 0 bases from J, the gap between germline ends came to 9 bases. Germline CDR1 reads LGHDT; CDR2 reads YNNKEL (reference sequence). In DNA form, the CDR3 reads TGTGCCAGCAGCCAAGATGTCCTCCGCTCCTACAATGAGCAGTTCTTC. Its protein is CASSQDVLRSYNEQFF.

Points on this clonotype: One end of the junction does not line up with germline, which may come from a read error. This chain uses TRBV7-9 with TRBJ1-1; 7 bases align to TRBD1. Germline CDR1 and CDR2: SEHNR and FQNEAQ (reference sequence). The CDR3 consists of 14 residues. The CDR3: CGSRPGGEGAEAFF. CDR3 nucleotides: TGTGGCAGCAGGCCAGGGGGAGAAGGTGCTGAAGCTTTCTTT.

The J gene is TRBJ1-3, the V gene TRBV9; D gene uncertain. The CDR3 loop spans 16 amino acids. V shed 3 bases and J shed 4 bases, with 17 bases lying between them. CDR1 is SGDLS and CDR2 is YYNGEE in the germline V gene. The CDR3 sequence is CASSDGWAGVGNTIYF. As DNA, the CDR3 is TGTGCCAGCAGCGACGGGTGGGCCGGTGTAGGAAACACCATATATTTT. The complete variable domain, with remaining parts taken from reference TRBV9 and TRBJ1-3, reads DSGVTQTPKHLITATGQRVTLRCSPRSGDLSVYWYQQSLDQGLQFLIQYYNGEERAKGNILERFSAQQFPDLHSELNLSSLELGDSALYFCASSDGWAGVGNTIYFGEGSWLTVV.

The V call is TRBV4-2, the J call TRBJ2-2; the D is unclear. The CDR3 runs 15 residues. The germline V gene has CDR1 LGHNA and CDR2 YNFKEQ. Trimming removed 4 bases at V and 0 bases at J, with 9 bases between. For the CDR3, the DNA is TGTGCCAGCAGCCCCGAAGTAGCGAACACCGGGGAGCTGTTTTTT. This codes for CASSPEVANTGELFF.

This clonotype has a count of ten or more. The rearrangement links TRBV11-2 to TRBJ2-7, with TRBD2 matching over 13 bases. V trimming: 5 bases; J trimming: 3 bases; junction bases outside the gene matches: 13. Germline V gene sequence: CDR1 SGHAT, CDR2 FQNNGV. This CDR3 is 18 amino acids long. This chain's CDR3 is CASSKRTSGSLIFYEQYF. In DNA, the CDR3 is TGTGCCAGCAGCAAGCGGACTAGCGGGAGCCTCATCTTCTACGAGCAGTACTTC.

The chain links TRBV6-2 or TRBV6-3 to TRBJ2-3; D is ambiguous. The CDR3 covers 16 residues. The V gene lost 5 bases and the J gene lost 0 bases, with 15 bases spanning the gap. Looked up from germline, CDR1 is MNHEY and CDR2 is SVGEGT. The CDR3 sequence: CASSKAGFTSTDTQYF. CDR3 bases: TGTGCCAGCAGTAAGGCAGGTTTCACTAGCACAGATACGCAGTATTTT.

This clonotype was seen repeatedly, ten times or more. The J gene is TRBJ2-7, the V gene TRBV2; 9 positions agree with TRBD1. The trim removed 4 bases at V and 5 bases at J, leaving 12 bases unmatched. Germline V CDR1 and CDR2: SNHLY, FYNNEI. The CDR3 spans 16 residues. CDR3 sequence: CASSGWFGTGSNEQYF. In nucleotides, the CDR3 is TGTGCCAGCAGTGGATGGTTTGGGACAGGGAGCAACGAGCAGTACTTC.

This chain joins TRBV11-2 and TRBJ2-7; 9 nucleotides align to TRBD1. Trimming took 5 bases from V and 6 from J; bases not matched to a gene: 14. Germline CDR1 reads SGHAT; CDR2 reads FQNNGV. The CDR3 loop spans 16 amino acids. CDR3 nucleotides: TGTGCCAGCAGCCCTCATATCCGACAGGGGGAGGGCGAGCAGTACTTC. It yields the protein CASSPHIRQGEGEQYF.

This clonotype was observed at least ten times. The chain employs TRBV11-2 and TRBJ2-6; D is perhaps TRBD2 (5 bases). Deletions cut 8 bases from V and 2 bases from J, with 10 bases between. The germline V gene encodes CDR1 SGHAT and CDR2 FQNNGV. CDR3 length: 14 amino acids. CDR3 in DNA: TGTGCCAGCGGTCACGGGACTGGGGCCAACGTCCTGACTTTC. Translated, it gives CASGHGTGANVLTF.

This clonotype occurred a few times. V gene TRBV6-1 combines with J gene TRBJ2-1, with TRBD1 identical over 7 bases. Trimming cost V 5 bases and J 0 bases; bases outside gene matches: 7. Germline-derived CDR1 and CDR2 are MNHNS and SASEGT. CDR3 length equals 16 residues. The CDR3 DNA sequence: TGTGCCAGCAGTATCCAACAGGGGAGCTCCTACAATGAGCAGTTCTTC. This translates into CASSIQQGSSYNEQFF.